These 31 T cell receptor beta chains originate from one sample sequenced in a study of cytomegalovirus exposure and HLA in healthy donors. The PCR ran on 60 Vbeta and 13 Jbeta primers. Clones were sequenced by immunoSEQ multiplex PCR, and TCRdb holds only the in-frame ones, with some missing. The profile shows more than 150,000 clones, less than 90% of them singletons. Sequenced input: PBMCs. Every receptor here comes from a girl under two years old in good health and CMV-seronegative.

The rearrangement joins TRBV6-5 to TRBJ1-1; D gene uncertain. Germline-derived CDR1 and CDR2 are MNHEY and SVGAGI. This CDR3 has 13 amino acids. V lost 6 bases and J 1 base, leaving 9 bases between the germline ends. CDR3 coding DNA: TGTGCCAGCAGCCCCGGGGAGAACACTGAAGCTTTCTTT. Its translation: CASSPGENTEAFF.

The table lists this clone with a count of one. V usage is TRBV21-1 and J usage is TRBJ2-1; no DNA check was done on the table's D call, TRBD1. TRBV21-1 is labeled a pseudogene. This CDR3 comprises 17 residues. The CDR3 coding sequence is TGTGCCAGCAGCAAACACCGACAGGGTCCACGGTACAATGAGCAGTTCTTC. The encoded protein is CASSKHRQGPRYNEQFF.

This chain uses TRBV4-3 with TRBJ2-5; D is perhaps TRBD2 (5 bases). Per the germline V gene, CDR1 is LGHNA and CDR2 is YSLEER. The CDR3 is 17 amino acids. V was trimmed by 1 base and J by 0 bases, leaving 15 bases between them. The CDR3 region has the DNA TGCGCCAGCAGCCAAGTTGGACTTTATGCAAACCAAGAGACCCAGTACTTC. Translating gives CASSQVGLYANQETQYF.

V is TRBV9 and J is TRBJ2-7, with D tentatively TRBD1 (6 bases). CDR1 is SGDLS and CDR2 is YYNGEE in the germline V gene. The CDR3 has 15 residues. V gave up 0 bases and J gave up 2 bases, with 12 bases separating them. The DNA for the CDR3 is TGTGCCAGCAGCGTAGGGACAGCGAAACCCTACGAGCAGTACTTC. Protein sequence: CASSVGTAKPYEQYF.

The J gene is TRBJ1-2, the V gene TRBV25-1, with 7 bases lining up with TRBD1. The CDR3 loop spans 15 amino acids. CDR1 MGHDK and CDR2 SYGVNS come from the germline V gene. The V gene end was trimmed by 10 bases and the J gene end by 2 bases; junction bases not matched to a gene: 13. CDR3 residues: CANQRQGEVNYGYTF. In DNA form, the CDR3 reads TGTGCCAACCAAAGACAGGGTGAAGTAAACTATGGCTACACCTTC.

Here the CDR3 reads CAIRIAGGPTDTQYF. CDR3 coding DNA: TGTGCCATCAGAATAGCGGGGGGCCCGACAGATACGCAGTATTTT. The chain carries TRBV10-3 and TRBJ2-3; 10 bases match TRBD2. The CDR3 runs 15 residues. Trimming at V came to 6 bases and at J to 3 bases, leaving 6 bases not matched to a gene. Germline V lookup: CDR1 ENHRY, CDR2 SYGVKD.

This chain uses TRBV7-8 with TRBJ2-7; D is undetermined. The V gene lost 4 bases and the J gene lost 2 bases, with 9 bases spanning the gap. The CDR3 consists of 13 residues. Germline CDR1 SGHVS, CDR2 FQNEAQ. The CDR3 reads CASSSTPPYEQYF. Written as DNA, the CDR3 is TGTGCCAGCAGCTCGACACCCCCCTACGAGCAGTACTTC.

This rearrangement joins TRBV30 to TRBJ1-1; D possibly corresponds to TRBD1 (5 bases). The CDR3 is 13 residues long. Deletions cut 4 bases from V and 3 bases from J, with 12 bases between. Germline V lookup: CDR1 GTSNPN, CDR2 SVGIG (reference sequence). The CDR3 nucleotides read TGTGCCTGGACCGCGGGGGTAGACACTGAAGCTTTCTTT. Amino acid sequence: CAWTAGVDTEAFF.

This clone came up a few times. This chain connects TRBV27 to TRBJ2-1; possibly TRBD1 for D (5 bases). The germline V gene has CDR1 MNHEY and CDR2 SMNVEV (reference sequence). This CDR3 spans 14 amino acids. Trimming shortened V by 6 bases and J by 9 bases, and 18 bases separated the two germline ends. CDR3 sequence reads: CASRETVSTGEQFF. The CDR3 DNA sequence: TGTGCCAGCAGAGAGACAGTATCCACAGGTGAGCAGTTCTTC.

This chain connects TRBV11-2 to TRBJ2-1; 8 bases match TRBD2. With V trimmed by 1 base and J by 3 bases, 11 bases remained unmatched. CDR1 SGHAT and CDR2 FQNNGV come from the germline V gene. This CDR3 is built from 18 residues. The CDR3 protein is CASSLVRVSGGIYNEQFF. Written as DNA, the CDR3 is TGTGCCAGCAGCTTAGTCCGGGTGAGCGGGGGAATCTACAATGAGCAGTTCTTC. Full variable domain (rest looked up from reference TRBV11-2 and TRBJ2-1): EAGVAQSPRYKIIEKRQSVAFWCNPISGHATLYWYQQILGQGPKLLIQFQNNGVVDDSQLPKDRFSAERLKGVDSTLKIQPAKLEDSAVYLCASSLVRVSGGIYNEQFFGPGTRLTVL.

This clone was picked up a small number of times. The CDR3 sequence is CASSVYPGAYEQYF. In DNA, the CDR3 is TGTGCCAGCAGCGTTTACCCGGGAGCCTACGAGCAGTACTTC. V gene TRBV9 combines with J gene TRBJ2-5, with D perhaps TRBD2 (6 bases). The DNA end is more similar to TRBJ2-7, so the J call may be wrong. The CDR3 is made up of 14 amino acids. Germline CDR1 reads SGDLS; CDR2 reads YYNGEE.

This clone came up a few times. The rearrangement uses TRBV30 and TRBJ1-2; D gene uncertain. From germline, CDR1 is GTSNPN and CDR2 SVGIG (reference sequence). The CDR3 length is 14 residues. Trimming removed 0 bases from V and 6 bases from J, with 14 bases in between. The CDR3 DNA sequence: TGTGCCTGGAGTGTACGCGAGAGTGCGAATGGCTACACCTTC. Translating it yields CAWSVRESANGYTF.

The V gene is TRBV10-3, the J gene TRBJ2-3; D gene uncertain. Germline CDR1 ENHRY, CDR2 SYGVKD. The CDR3 runs 11 residues. Trimming stripped 9 bases from V and 4 bases from J, with 8 bases between. This CDR3 is CAMGPSDTQYF. The CDR3 nucleotides read TGTGCCATGGGCCCTTCAGATACGCAGTATTTT.

The chain couples TRBV18 to TRBJ2-4; 7 bases are a match to TRBD1. Trimming cost V 3 bases and J 4 bases; bases outside gene matches: 6. Germline V gene sequence: CDR1 KGHSH, CDR2 LQKENI. The CDR3 is made up of 15 amino acids. The CDR3 nucleotides read TGTGCCAGCTCACCGGCAGGGACAGAGAAAAACATTCAGTACTTC. Translation gives CASSPAGTEKNIQYF.

On this clone itself: One end of the junction fails to match germline, which may point to a read error. V gene TRBV19 combines with J gene TRBJ1-4, with 8 nucleotides matching TRBD1. The V gene's germline CDR1 is LNHDA and CDR2 SQIVND (reference sequence). The CDR3 sequence is 14 residues long. For the CDR3, the DNA is TGTGCCAGTAACACGGGACAGGCCCCCGAAAACCTGTTTTTT. Amino acids: CASNTGQAPENLFF.

This sequence joins TRBV29-1 and TRBJ2-1; D gene ambiguous. The CDR3 is made up of 12 amino acids. V gave up 7 bases and J gave up 3 bases, with 10 bases separating them. Germline V lookup: CDR1 SQVTM, CDR2 ANQGSEA. In nucleotides, the CDR3 is TGCAGCGCCACCACCAGCTACAATGAGCAGTTCTTC. Translated, it gives CSATTSYNEQFF.

This chain links TRBV7-2 with TRBJ2-1; 9 bases fit TRBD2. This CDR3 is built from 16 residues. The V gene end was trimmed by 3 bases and the J gene end by 7 bases; junction bases not matched to a gene: 10. Germline V CDR1 and CDR2: SGHTA, FQGNSA. CDR3 in amino acids: CASSFGTGLAENEQFF. CDR3 bases: TGTGCCAGCAGCTTCGGGACGGGACTAGCCGAGAATGAGCAGTTCTTC.

The chain links TRBV19 to TRBJ2-7, with TRBD2 matching 12 bases. CDR1 is LNHDA, CDR2 SQIVND, per germline (reference sequence). V shed 5 bases and J 3 bases; nucleotides not matched to a gene: 5. The CDR3 covers 15 residues. CDR3 coding DNA: TGTGCCAGTAGTCCACCTAGCGGGGGGGACTACGAGCAGTACTTC. The encoded protein is CASSPPSGGDYEQYF. The variable domain in full, with the rest retrieved from reference TRBV19 and TRBJ2-7, is DGGITQSPKYLFRKEGQNVTLSCEQNLNHDAMYWYRQDPGQGLRLIYYSQIVNDFQKGDIAEGYSVSREKKESFPLTVTSAQKNPTAFYLCASSPPSGGDYEQYFGPGTRLTVT.

The CDR3 sequence: CASSFPVGGSVWAYEQYF. The CDR3, as DNA: TGTGCCAGCAGCTTTCCTGTGGGCGGGAGTGTGTGGGCCTACGAGCAGTACTTC. The rearrangement joins TRBV7-2 to TRBJ2-7, with 7 bases fitting TRBD2. CDR1 SGHTA and CDR2 FQGNSA come from the germline V gene. The CDR3 consists of 18 residues. V lost 3 bases to trimming and J lost 2 bases; unmatched junction nucleotides: 16.

The chain couples TRBV7-2 to TRBJ2-7, with 16 bases lining up with TRBD2. V gave up 4 bases and J gave up 4 bases; unmatched junction bases: 4. The CDR3 runs to 16 residues. Germline CDR1 is SGHTA and CDR2 is FQGNSA. The CDR3 loop is CASSSGLAGGWYEQYF. The CDR3 nucleotides read TGTGCCAGCAGCTCGGGACTAGCGGGGGGGTGGTACGAGCAGTACTTC.

This sequence joins TRBV7-9 and TRBJ2-1; a possible D gene is TRBD1 (6 bases). This CDR3 comprises 15 residues. V was cut by 6 bases and J by 4 bases, with 16 bases left in between. Germline V gene sequence: CDR1 SEHNR, CDR2 FQNEAQ (reference sequence). CDR3 DNA sequence: TGTGCCAGCAGACAAACCGACAGGTTTTACAATGAGCAGTTCTTC. This sequence encodes CASRQTDRFYNEQFF. The full variable domain, with the rest looked up from reference TRBV7-9 and TRBJ2-1, is DTGVSQNPRHKITKRGQNVTFRCDPISEHNRLYWYRQTLGQGPEFLTYFQNEAQLEKSRLLSDRFSAERPKGSFSTLEIQRTEQGDSAMYLCASRQTDRFYNEQFFGPGTRLTVL.

This chain connects TRBV4-3 to TRBJ1-2; maybe TRBD1 (5 bases). The V and J ends lost 4 bases and 3 bases respectively, with 18 bases between them. The length of the CDR3 is 16 residues. CDR1 and CDR2 (germline): LGHNA, YSLEER. CDR3 in amino acids: CASSRVFPGNDYGYTF. CDR3 sequence (DNA): TGCGCCAGCAGCCGAGTTTTTCCAGGGAATGACTATGGCTACACCTTC.

The chain links TRBV6-1 to TRBJ1-2; TRBD1 aligns across 7 bases. Germline trimming cut 3 bases from V and 5 bases from J; bases unmatched to any gene: 6. Germline-derived CDR1 and CDR2 are MNHNS and SASEGT. The CDR3 is 14 amino acids. The CDR3 DNA reads as TGTGCCAGCAGTGATTTAGGGGGCTTTTATGGCTACACCTTC. Translating gives CASSDLGGFYGYTF.

The chain employs TRBV10-3 and TRBJ1-2; D perhaps matches TRBD1 (5 bases). The CDR3 loop spans 13 amino acids. The V gene lost 2 bases and the J gene lost 8 bases, with 12 bases spanning the gap. Germline CDR1 is ENHRY and CDR2 is SYGVKD. The CDR3 DNA reads TGTGCCATCAGTGAGGAAGGGGCGGAAGGCTACACCTTC. It yields the protein CAISEEGAEGYTF.

This chain joins TRBV5-6 and TRBJ2-7; 15 positions match TRBD2. After removal of 0 bases from V and 0 bases from J, the junction contained 7 bases not matched to a gene. In germline, CDR1 is SGHDT, CDR2 YYEEEE. This CDR3 region has 19 residues. The CDR3 loop is CASSLGGLAGGVSSYEQYF. Written as DNA, the CDR3 is TGTGCCAGCAGCTTGGGGGGACTAGCGGGGGGAGTTAGCTCCTACGAGCAGTACTTC.

This rearrangement joins TRBV12-5 to TRBJ1-1, with D possibly TRBD1 on 5 matching bases. Trimming removed 2 bases from V and 0 bases from J, with 16 bases in between. This CDR3 has 17 residues. Germline loops: CDR1 LGHNT, CDR2 FRNRAP. CDR3 sequence reads: CASGLLVKGIMNTEAFF. In DNA, the CDR3 is TGTGCTAGTGGTTTGTTGGTTAAGGGGATTATGAACACTGAAGCTTTCTTT.

The genes are TRBV11-3 and TRBJ2-1; weak D call: TRBD1 (6 bases). This CDR3 comprises 14 residues. V lost 4 bases and J lost 1, with 8 bases in between. Germline V CDR1 and CDR2: SGHNT, YENEEA. In DNA, the CDR3 is TGTGCCAGCAGCTGGCAGGGGTCCTACAATGAGCAGTTCTTC. Translation: CASSWQGSYNEQFF.

This clone was counted once. The chain couples TRBV30 to TRBJ1-2, with D tentatively TRBD1 (5 bases). Germline V lookup: CDR1 GTSNPN, CDR2 SVGIG (reference sequence). V was clipped by 1 base and J by 4 bases, with 13 bases between them. This CDR3 has 14 amino acids. DNA for the CDR3: TGTGCCTGGAGTGGCGGGGCTATGGGCTATGGCTACACCTTC. Translation: CAWSGGAMGYGYTF.

This clone was recorded once. The chain is built from TRBV5-6 and TRBJ2-7; D perhaps matches TRBD2 (6 bases). The CDR3 extends over 17 amino acids. V was trimmed by 4 bases and J by 4 bases, leaving 24 bases between them. Per germline, CDR1 SGHDT and CDR2 YYEEEE. This chain's CDR3 is CASSNRMEGHWRYEQYF. The CDR3 DNA follows: TGTGCCAGCAGCAATAGAATGGAGGGGCACTGGAGGTACGAGCAGTACTTC.

There are a few counts of this clone. The V call is TRBV30, the J call TRBJ2-1; 13 bases fit TRBD2. Per germline, CDR1 GTSNPN and CDR2 SVGIG (reference sequence). This CDR3 spans 18 amino acids. V was clipped by 3 bases and J by 0 bases; unmatched bases: 8. The CDR3 DNA reads TGTGCCTGGAGAAAAGGGACTAGCGGGACGAGCTCCTACAATGAGCAGTTCTTC. As protein: CAWRKGTSGTSSYNEQFF.

About this clone: The same CDR3 arises from other DNA sequences in this sample as well. The chain is built from TRBV4-3 and TRBJ1-2, with a possible D match to TRBD1 (6 bases). The CDR3 consists of 15 residues. Per germline, CDR1 LGHNA and CDR2 YSLEER. The V gene lost 0 bases and the J gene lost 4 bases, with 12 bases spanning the gap. CDR3 bases: TGCGCCAGCAGCCAAGATCCTGGACAGAGCTATGGCTACACCTTC. It codes for CASSQDPGQSYGYTF.